This TCR beta chain is from a study of blood T cell repertoires in COVID-19 (dated by TCRdb to the early 2020s). With respect to the entire study: Collaborator samples came from the United States, Italy and Spain and covered acute and convalescent phases of COVID-19. The repertoires were released in a freely available public database intended as a resource for research on the immune response to SARS-CoV-2. The samples were drawn from two sources: the first 160 participants of the ongoing ImmuneRACE study, and 950 to 1,500 subjects contributed by 6 global collaborators. The dataset comprised deeply sampled blood TCRbeta repertoires from subjects exposed to, actively infected with, or recovered from COVID-19. HLA class I and class II types, where available, came from metadata supplied by the sample provider rather than from assay-based typing. Sample metadata almost always included a de-identified subject ID, COVID-19 status, age in years and sex. The prospective study material was composed of cDNA or gDNA derived from T cells, B-cell-depleted T cells, or PBMCs. The study at large found these results: The quantity of clinical and demographic metadata differed by source and by participant and was supplied without curation.

V is pruned by 2 bases and J by 4 bases, leaving 10 bases of the junction without a gene match. According to the germline V gene (reference sequence), CDR1 reads SGHNT and CDR2 reads YYREEE. Including the terminal cysteine and phenylalanine, the CDR3 comprises 17 residues. Only CDR3 DNA remains: 51 bases, in frame from the first base. The immunoSEQ Assay, a bias-controlled multiplex PCR, was used to amplify TCRbeta CDR3 regions from genomic DNA. From the authors' description of their analysis: The number of nucleated cells in each sample was estimated by amplification of reference gene primers within the assay. Sequence reads were collapsed and filtered to measure the absolute abundance of every unique TCRbeta CDR3 rearrangement. For each sample, productive Simpson clonality was calculated as the square root of Simpson's diversity index across productive rearrangements. Here the immuneACCESS table is served through TCRdb, limited to in-frame sequences with V and J called. Missing clones are a known gap in these copies; in checked studies unresolved V genes cover under half, and the rest lacks a known reason. V, J and clone size reflect that table, while D and trimming were determined from the DNA. The sample table holds about 160,000 clones, of which around 74% were seen once. The ten top clones hold around 2.7% of the sample.

This clone was detected a few times. Its antigen target is currently unknown. Per-base quality was not reported, and no clone a single base away is much larger than it. Collaborating institutions collected whole blood in K2EDTA tubes following their own protocols. Collaborator samples were shipped for TCRbeta analysis as frozen whole blood, isolated PBMCs, or DNA extracted from either sample type. The specimen was peripheral blood. The origin of this receptor is a man aged 65-85 years with acute or convalescent COVID-19. In this chain, TRBV5-4 is recombined with TRBJ2-5; 11 junctional bases match TRBD2. The DNA reads as follows: TGTGCCAGCAGCTTACAGGCACTAGCGGGGGCAGGAGAGACCCAGTACTTC. It specifies CASSLQALAGAGETQYF. Joined to the reference TRBV5-4 and TRBJ2-5 proteins, this CDR3 gives the full variable domain: ETGVTQSPTHLIKTRGQQVTLRCSSQSGHNTVSWYQQALGQGPQFIFQYYREEENGRGNFPPRFSGLQFPNYSSELNVNALELDDSALYLCASSLQALAGAGETQYFGPGTRLLVL.